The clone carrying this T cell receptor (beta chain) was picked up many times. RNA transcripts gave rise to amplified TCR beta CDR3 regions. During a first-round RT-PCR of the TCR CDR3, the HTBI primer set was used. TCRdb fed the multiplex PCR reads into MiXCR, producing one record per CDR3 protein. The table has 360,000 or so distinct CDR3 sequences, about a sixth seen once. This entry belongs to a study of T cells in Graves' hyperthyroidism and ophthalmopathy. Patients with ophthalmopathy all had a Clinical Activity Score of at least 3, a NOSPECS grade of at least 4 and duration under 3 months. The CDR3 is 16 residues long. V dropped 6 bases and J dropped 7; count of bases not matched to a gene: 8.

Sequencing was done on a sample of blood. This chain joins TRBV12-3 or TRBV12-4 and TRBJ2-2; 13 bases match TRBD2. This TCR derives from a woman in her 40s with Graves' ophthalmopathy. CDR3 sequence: CASSLTSGRLVGELFF. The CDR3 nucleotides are TGTGCCAGCAGCTTGACTAGCGGGAGGCTAGTCGGGGAGCTGTTTTTT.